These 30 T cell receptor beta chains originate from one sample sequenced in a study of cytomegalovirus exposure and HLA in healthy donors. PCR was performed using 60 Vbeta and 13 Jbeta primers. TCRdb's copy holds only in-frame clones and misses some; the assay was immunoSEQ multiplex PCR. The sample includes some 87,000 clones, about four fifths seen only once; the top ten take almost 6%. The source material was PBMCs. The receptor set was obtained from a man between 18 and 29 years old in good health and CMV-seropositive.

V usage is TRBV4-1 and J usage is TRBJ1-1; the D is unclear. From germline, CDR1 is MGHRA and CDR2 YSYEKL. This CDR3 has 16 residues. V was trimmed by 0 bases and J by 0 bases, leaving 11 bases between them. The CDR3 DNA reads TGCGCCAGCAGCCAAGATCCGAGGGCTCTGAACACTGAAGCTTTCTTT. Its protein is CASSQDPRALNTEAFF.

The chain links TRBV9 to TRBJ2-3; TRBD1 matches at 7 bases. CDR3 length equals 11 residues. Trimming cost V 7 bases and J 6 bases; bases outside gene matches: 2. Per germline, CDR1 SGDLS and CDR2 YYNGEE. The CDR3 loop is CASEGADTQYF. The CDR3 DNA reads TGTGCCAGCGAGGGGGCTGATACGCAGTATTTT.

The count of this clone is one. The sample contains more than one DNA sequence encoding this CDR3. The chain joins TRBV4-1 to TRBJ1-2, with TRBD1 matching over 7 bases. The CDR3 extends over 14 amino acids. CDR1 and CDR2 (germline): MGHRA, YSYEKL. With 1 base clipped from V and 6 bases from J, the junction kept 5 bases outside the gene matches. In DNA form, the CDR3 reads TGCGCCAGCAGCCAAGCGGGACAGTCTGATGGCTACACCTTC. Encoded protein: CASSQAGQSDGYTF.

This chain links TRBV2 with TRBJ2-5; weak D call: TRBD2 (5 bases). The J call could be wrong; TRBJ2-7 is a better fit for the DNA end. This CDR3 is built from 13 residues. Germline CDR1 and CDR2: SNHLY and FYNNEI. The CDR3 nucleotides read TGTGCCAGCCTTGCCCAGAATAGCGACGAGCAGTACTTC. It codes for CASLAQNSDEQYF.

The V and J genes are TRBV6-4 and TRBJ2-7; the match to TRBD2 covers 9 bases. V was clipped by 6 bases and J by 0 bases; unmatched bases: 12. Germline V CDR1 and CDR2: MRHNA, SNTAGT. The length of the CDR3 is 17 residues. The CDR3 loop reads CASSASKTSGASYEQYF. The DNA for the CDR3 is TGTGCCAGCAGCGCCAGTAAGACTAGCGGAGCCTCCTACGAGCAGTACTTC.

J is TRBJ2-1 and V is TRBV4-1; D remains unclear. V gave up 3 bases and J gave up 2 bases, with 17 bases separating them. CDR3 length: 17 amino acids. Germline-derived CDR1 and CDR2 are MGHRA and YSYEKL. Here the CDR3 DNA reads TGCGCCAGCAGCCACCTGGTGATGACTTCACCCTACAATGAGCAGTTCTTC. Encoded protein: CASSHLVMTSPYNEQFF.

The genes are TRBV6-1 and TRBJ2-7, with a tentative D call TRBD2 (6 bases). The V and J ends lost 8 bases and 3 bases respectively, with 14 bases between them. The CDR3 runs to 13 residues. Per germline, CDR1 MNHNS and CDR2 SASEGT. CDR3 bases: TGTGCCAGCTCAGTTAGCGGAAACTACGAGCAGTACTTC. Protein product: CASSVSGNYEQYF.

The chain links TRBV7-9 to TRBJ2-6, with a weak D call TRBD1 (5 bases). Germline lookup yields CDR1 SEHNR and CDR2 FQNEAQ (reference sequence). V lost 3 bases to trimming and J lost 2 bases, with 11 bases between them. The CDR3 covers 16 residues. In DNA, the CDR3 is TGTGCCAGCAGCTTTCAATCCAGGGCTGGGGCCAACGTCCTGACTTTC. Residues: CASSFQSRAGANVLTF. Complete variable domain (other parts from reference TRBV7-9 and TRBJ2-6): DTGVSQNPRHKITKRGQNVTFRCDPISEHNRLYWYRQTLGQGPEFLTYFQNEAQLEKSRLLSDRFSAERPKGSFSTLEIQRTEQGDSAMYLCASSFQSRAGANVLTFGAGSRLTVL.

The V gene is TRBV5-1, the J gene TRBJ1-1, with TRBD1 as a possible D gene (5 bases). The CDR3 runs to 12 residues. Germline loops: CDR1 SGHRS, CDR2 YFSETQ. The germline V and J ends were trimmed by 7 bases and 2 bases, with 9 bases remaining between them. Written as DNA, the CDR3 is TGCGCCAGCCGACAGCCTAACACTGAAGCTTTCTTT. Protein product: CASRQPNTEAFF.

This chain links TRBV4-2 with TRBJ2-7; a possible D gene is TRBD2 (6 bases). The CDR3 covers 15 residues. Per germline, CDR1 LGHNA and CDR2 YNFKEQ. V was shortened by 0 bases and J by 5 bases, with 14 bases between the two germline ends. The CDR3 is CASSQEIGSINEQYF. The CDR3 DNA reads as TGTGCCAGCAGCCAAGAGATCGGGAGTATTAACGAGCAGTACTTC.

The rearrangement joins TRBV11-2 to TRBJ2-3; D uncertain. There are 15 residues in the CDR3. Germline V gives CDR1 SGHAT, CDR2 FQNNGV. Trimming removed 8 bases from V and 1 base from J, with 16 bases in between. CDR3 DNA sequence: TGTGCCAGCCTCCGCCGGAGAGGAGGCACAGATACGCAGTATTTT. It yields the protein CASLRRRGGTDTQYF.

This chain connects TRBV18 to TRBJ1-5; tentatively, D is TRBD1 (6 bases). V lost 5 bases and J lost 2, with 10 bases in between. This CDR3 has 14 residues. Germline V gene data show CDR1 as KGHSH and CDR2 as LQKENI. CDR3 sequence: CASSSRQGNQPQHF. CDR3 nucleotide sequence: TGTGCCAGCTCATCGAGACAGGGCAATCAGCCCCAGCATTTT.

The J gene is TRBJ2-7, the V gene TRBV15, with a weak D call TRBD1 (5 bases). V gave up 4 bases and J gave up 6 bases, with 10 bases separating them. The CDR3 totals 12 residues. The V gene's germline CDR1 is LNHNV and CDR2 YYDKDF (reference sequence). The CDR3, as DNA: TGTGCCACCAGCAACCAGGGTGGCGAGCAGTACTTC. Its protein product is CATSNQGGEQYF.

The chain couples TRBV28 to TRBJ2-7; possibly TRBD2 for D (6 bases). With 5 bases removed from V and 4 bases from J, the gap between germline ends came to 15 bases. Per germline, CDR1 MDHEN and CDR2 SYDVKM. This CDR3 spans 14 amino acids. This CDR3 reads CASSPIGTLYEQYF. CDR3 nucleotides: TGTGCCAGCAGTCCGATCGGGACTCTGTACGAGCAGTACTTC.

In nucleotides, the CDR3 is TGTGCCAGCAGCTTATCGAGATTGGCTGAAGCTTTCTTT. It translates to CASSLSRLAEAFF. The chain uses TRBV7-9 and TRBJ1-1; D call uncertain. Deletions cut 2 bases from V and 6 bases from J, with 10 bases between. Per the germline V gene, CDR1 is SEHNR and CDR2 is FQNEAQ (reference sequence). The CDR3 contains 13 residues.

J is TRBJ1-1 and V is TRBV25-1, with 7 nucleotides matching TRBD1. Germline trimming cut 4 bases from V and 8 bases from J; bases unmatched to any gene: 1. The CDR3 has 11 residues. Germline V gene data show CDR1 as MGHDK and CDR2 as SYGVNS. In DNA, the CDR3 is TGTGCCAGCAGTGTGGACAGGGAAGCTTTCTTT. Residues: CASSVDREAFF.

The J gene is TRBJ2-4, the V gene TRBV6-5, with 8 nucleotides matching TRBD2. The junction had 11 bases not matched to a gene; V was cut back by 8 bases and J by 5 bases. CDR1 is MNHEY, CDR2 SVGAGI, per germline. The CDR3 totals 15 residues. This chain's CDR3 is CASEDRGGWQNIQYF. In nucleotides, the CDR3 is TGTGCCAGCGAAGACCGGGGGGGGTGGCAAAACATTCAGTACTTC.

The J gene is TRBJ2-3, the V gene TRBV11-2; weak D call: TRBD2 (6 bases). CDR1 SGHAT and CDR2 FQNNGV come from the germline V gene. Trimming shortened V by 0 bases and J by 3 bases, and 13 bases separated the two germline ends. The CDR3 is made up of 16 amino acids. In DNA, the CDR3 is TGTGCCAGCAGCTTAGATGACCGGGGGATGACAGATACGCAGTATTTT. Its protein is CASSLDDRGMTDTQYF.

The CDR3 loop reads CASSSGPTGRRNQPQHF. The CDR3 DNA reads as TGTGCCAGCAGCTCTGGGCCGACAGGGAGGAGGAATCAGCCCCAGCATTTT. The genes are TRBV7-8 and TRBJ1-5, with TRBD1 matching over 7 bases. With V trimmed by 4 bases and J by 4 bases, 13 bases remained unmatched. Germline loops: CDR1 SGHVS, CDR2 FQNEAQ. The CDR3 is 17 residues long.

The chain joins TRBV7-6 to TRBJ2-6, with 9 positions matching TRBD1. Germline loops: CDR1 SGHVS, CDR2 FNYEAQ. V dropped 5 bases and J dropped 0; count of bases not matched to a gene: 14. This CDR3 region has 20 residues. CDR3 bases: TGTGCCAGCAGCGTTTGGCCGGGACAGGGTAGACGCTCTGGGGCCAACGTCCTGACTTTC. Its translation is CASSVWPGQGRRSGANVLTF.

The chain joins TRBV10-3 to TRBJ2-1; D might be TRBD2 (6 bases). There are 16 residues in the CDR3. In germline, CDR1 is ENHRY, CDR2 SYGVKD. V dropped 2 bases and J dropped 7 bases, with 18 bases sitting between them. CDR3 protein: CAISEVRGISSNEQFF. The CDR3 DNA sequence: TGTGCCATCAGTGAGGTGCGCGGGATCTCGAGTAATGAGCAGTTCTTC.

The genes are TRBV20-1 and TRBJ1-3; the D is unclear. Per germline, CDR1 DFQATT and CDR2 SNEGSKA (reference sequence). Between the trimmed V and J ends, which lost 2 bases and 4 bases, there was a span of 3 bases. This CDR3 has 11 residues. DNA for the CDR3: TGCAGTGCTAGACTCGGAAACACCATATATTTT. It is translated as CSARLGNTIYF.

This clone was detected once. The gene calls are TRBV5-4 and TRBJ1-1; 10 nucleotides line up with TRBD1. Germline-derived CDR1 and CDR2 are SGHNT and YYREEE (reference sequence). Germline trimming cut 6 bases from V and 1 base from J; bases unmatched to any gene: 18. The CDR3 covers 19 residues. The CDR3 DNA reads TGTGCCAGCATCCCCCCAATGAGGGACAGGGGTTCTAGGAACACTGAAGCTTTCTTT. Its translation is CASIPPMRDRGSRNTEAFF.

This sequence joins TRBV6-5 and TRBJ1-1; D is unresolved. The CDR3 sequence is 14 residues long. Germline V gene lookup returns CDR1 MNHEY and CDR2 SVGAGI. The ends were cut back, 2 bases at V and 0 bases at J, with 7 bases in the middle. CDR3 DNA sequence: TGTGCCAGCAGTTACCGTCACATGAACACTGAAGCTTTCTTT. The encoded protein is CASSYRHMNTEAFF.

V is TRBV6-5 and J is TRBJ2-5; D gene unclear. The CDR3 spans 15 residues. Germline V gene data show CDR1 as MNHEY and CDR2 as SVGAGI. The V and J ends lost 5 bases and 5 bases respectively, with 18 bases between them. CDR3: CASSTEPNNPETQYF. CDR3 DNA: TGTGCCAGCAGTACCGAGCCGAATAACCCGGAGACCCAGTACTTC.

The rearrangement uses TRBV10-3 and TRBJ2-7; possibly TRBD1 for D (6 bases). There are 12 residues in the CDR3. Germline-derived CDR1 and CDR2 are ENHRY and SYGVKD. V lost 2 bases to trimming and J lost 9 bases, with 11 bases between them. CDR3 sequence (DNA): TGTGCCATCAGTGAGATAGTGGACAGGCAGTACTTC. This gives the protein CAISEIVDRQYF.

The chain recombines TRBV15 with TRBJ2-6; TRBD1 agrees at 11 bases. The ends lost 3 bases at V and 5 bases at J; junction bases unmatched: 0. The CDR3 runs to 15 residues. The germline CDR1 and CDR2 sequences are LNHNV and YYDKDF (reference sequence). CDR3 protein: CATSRDRGRANVLTF. Here the CDR3 DNA reads TGTGCCACCAGCAGGGACAGGGGGCGGGCCAACGTCCTGACTTTC.

V usage is TRBV29-1 and J usage is TRBJ2-5, with TRBD1 matching 12 bases. Per germline, CDR1 SQVTM and CDR2 ANQGSEA. J lost 5 bases, V lost 2 bases, and 9 bases had no gene match. This CDR3 contains 16 residues. The CDR3 here is CSVEWGGDRGRETQYF. In nucleotides, the CDR3 is TGCAGCGTTGAATGGGGGGGGGACAGGGGGCGGGAGACCCAGTACTTC.

CDR3 residues: CASLPRFGGTDTQYF. CDR3 in DNA: TGTGCCAGCCTGCCGAGGTTTGGTGGCACAGATACGCAGTATTTT. J is TRBJ2-3 and V is TRBV28; D gene unclear. The CDR3 consists of 15 residues. V lost 8 bases to trimming and J lost 1 base, with 16 bases between them. Germline CDR1 is MDHEN and CDR2 is SYDVKM.

This clone showed up just a few times. This rearrangement joins TRBV6-5 to TRBJ1-1, with D possibly being TRBD1 (5 bases). CDR3 length: 14 residues. V was trimmed by 7 bases and J by 5 bases, leaving 17 bases between them. Germline values: CDR1 MNHEY, CDR2 SVGAGI. CDR3 amino acids: CASNHRSLRTEAFF. The DNA of the CDR3 is TGTGCCAGCAACCACAGGTCGTTGAGAACTGAAGCTTTCTTT.